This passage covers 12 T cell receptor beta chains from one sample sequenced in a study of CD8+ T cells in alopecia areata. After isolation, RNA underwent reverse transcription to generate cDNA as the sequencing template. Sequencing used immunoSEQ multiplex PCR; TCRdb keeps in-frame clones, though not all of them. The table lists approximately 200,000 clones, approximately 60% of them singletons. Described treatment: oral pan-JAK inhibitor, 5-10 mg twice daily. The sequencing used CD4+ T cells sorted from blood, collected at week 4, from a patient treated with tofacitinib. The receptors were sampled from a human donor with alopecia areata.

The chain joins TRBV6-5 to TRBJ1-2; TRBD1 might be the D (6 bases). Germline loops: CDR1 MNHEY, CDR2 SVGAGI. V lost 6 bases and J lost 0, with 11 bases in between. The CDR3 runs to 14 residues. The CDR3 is CASRRGASNYGYTF. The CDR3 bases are TGTGCCAGCAGGAGGGGGGCTTCTAACTATGGCTACACCTTC.

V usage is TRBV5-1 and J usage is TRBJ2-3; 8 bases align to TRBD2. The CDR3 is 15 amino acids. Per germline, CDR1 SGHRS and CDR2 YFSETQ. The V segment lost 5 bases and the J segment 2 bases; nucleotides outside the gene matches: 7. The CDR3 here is CASRSDGGVTDTQYF. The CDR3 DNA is TGCGCCAGCAGGTCGGACGGGGGGGTCACAGATACGCAGTATTTT.

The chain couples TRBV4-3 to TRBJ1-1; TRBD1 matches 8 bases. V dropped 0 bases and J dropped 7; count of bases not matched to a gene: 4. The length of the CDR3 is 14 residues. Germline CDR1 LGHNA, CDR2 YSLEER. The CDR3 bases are TGCGCCAGCAGCCAAGAAGGACAGGGCGGTGAAGCTTTCTTT. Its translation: CASSQEGQGGEAFF.

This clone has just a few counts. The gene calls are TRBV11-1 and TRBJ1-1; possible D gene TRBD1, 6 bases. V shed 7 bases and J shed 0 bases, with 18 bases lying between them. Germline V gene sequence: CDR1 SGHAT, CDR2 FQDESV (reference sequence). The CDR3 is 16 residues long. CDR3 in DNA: TGTGCCAGCATCAGACGTCAGGGGCTCATGAACACTGAAGCTTTCTTT. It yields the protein CASIRRQGLMNTEAFF. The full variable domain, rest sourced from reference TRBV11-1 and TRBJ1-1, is EAEVAQSPRYKITEKSQAVAFWCDPISGHATLYWYRQILGQGPELLVQFQDESVVDDSQLPKDRFSAERLKGVDSTLKIQPAELGDSAMYLCASIRRQGLMNTEAFFGQGTRLTVV.

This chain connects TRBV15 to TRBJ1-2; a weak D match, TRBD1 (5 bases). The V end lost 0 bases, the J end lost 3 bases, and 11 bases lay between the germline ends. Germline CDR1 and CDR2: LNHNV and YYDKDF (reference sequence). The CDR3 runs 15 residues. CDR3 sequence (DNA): TGTGCCACCAGCAGAGAGGAGGGACCTTACTATGGCTACACCTTC. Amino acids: CATSREEGPYYGYTF.

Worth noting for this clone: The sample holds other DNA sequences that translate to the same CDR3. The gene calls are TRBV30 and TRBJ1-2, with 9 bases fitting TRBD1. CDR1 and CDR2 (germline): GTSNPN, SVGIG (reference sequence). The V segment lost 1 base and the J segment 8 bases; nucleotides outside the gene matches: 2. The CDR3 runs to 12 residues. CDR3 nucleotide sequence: TGTGCCTGGAGTGGGGACAGGGACGGCTACACCTTC. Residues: CAWSGDRDGYTF.

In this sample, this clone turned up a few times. CDR3 protein: CASSLDRIRWFF. CDR3 nucleotide sequence: TGCGCCAGCAGCTTGGATCGCATCCGGTGGTTCTTC. The rearrangement links TRBV5-1 to TRBJ2-1, with D unresolved. CDR1 and CDR2 (germline): SGHRS, YFSETQ. The CDR3 consists of 12 residues. With 0 bases removed from V and 15 bases from J, the gap between germline ends came to 13 bases.

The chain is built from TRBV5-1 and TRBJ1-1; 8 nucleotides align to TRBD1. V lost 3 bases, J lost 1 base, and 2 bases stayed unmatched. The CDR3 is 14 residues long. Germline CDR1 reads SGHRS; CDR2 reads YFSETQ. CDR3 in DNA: TGCGCCAGCAGCTCCGGGACAGGGAACACTGAAGCTTTCTTT. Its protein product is CASSSGTGNTEAFF. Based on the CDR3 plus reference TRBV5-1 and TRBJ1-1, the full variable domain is KAGVTQTPRYLIKTRGQQVTLSCSPISGHRSVSWYQQTPGQGLQFLFEYFSETQRNKGNFPGRFSGRQFSNSRSEMNVSTLELGDSALYLCASSSGTGNTEAFFGQGTRLTVV.

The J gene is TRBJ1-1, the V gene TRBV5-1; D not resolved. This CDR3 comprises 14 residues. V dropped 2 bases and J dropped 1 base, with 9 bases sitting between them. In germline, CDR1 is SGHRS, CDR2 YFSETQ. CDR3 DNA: TGCGCCAGCAGCTTCCGGGCCCAGAACACTGAAGCTTTCTTT. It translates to CASSFRAQNTEAFF. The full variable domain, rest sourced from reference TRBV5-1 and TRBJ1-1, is KAGVTQTPRYLIKTRGQQVTLSCSPISGHRSVSWYQQTPGQGLQFLFEYFSETQRNKGNFPGRFSGRQFSNSRSEMNVSTLELGDSALYLCASSFRAQNTEAFFGQGTRLTVV.

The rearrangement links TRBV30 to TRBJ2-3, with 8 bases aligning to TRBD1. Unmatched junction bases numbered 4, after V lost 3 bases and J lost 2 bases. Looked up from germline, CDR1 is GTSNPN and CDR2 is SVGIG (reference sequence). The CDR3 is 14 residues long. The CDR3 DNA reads TGTGCCTGGAGAGGACAGGGAAACACAGATACGCAGTATTTT. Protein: CAWRGQGNTDTQYF.

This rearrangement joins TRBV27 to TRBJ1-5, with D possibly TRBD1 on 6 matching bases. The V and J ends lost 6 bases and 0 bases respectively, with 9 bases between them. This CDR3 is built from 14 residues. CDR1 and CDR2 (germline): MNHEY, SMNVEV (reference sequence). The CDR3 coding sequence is TGTGCCAGCAGCCGGACAGATAGCAATCAGCCCCAGCATTTT. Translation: CASSRTDSNQPQHF.

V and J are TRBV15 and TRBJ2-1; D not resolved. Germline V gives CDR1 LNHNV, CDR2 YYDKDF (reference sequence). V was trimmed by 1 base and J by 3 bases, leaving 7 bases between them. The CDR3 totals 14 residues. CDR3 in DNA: TGTGCCACCAGCAGAGGCTTCGGCTACAATGAGCAGTTCTTC. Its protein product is CATSRGFGYNEQFF.